These T cell receptor beta chains were read from a single sample in a study of blood T cell repertoires in COVID-19. Sequencing was performed with immunoSEQ multiplex PCR; in TCRdb, only in-frame clones are kept and a portion is missing. The repertoire holds approximately 30,000 clones, with roughly 84% as singletons. The material sequenced was peripheral blood. The receptors stem from a man in his 70s with active COVID-19. CDR3s include the opening cysteine and the closing phenylalanine or tryptophan. Fields, in order: clone size, J gene, D gene, V gene, CDR3 DNA, CDR3 protein. D genes are given only for firm matches. Size values are once, few and many counts, or a class for expanded clones, and some rows have none.

NA TRBJ1-5 NA TRBV6-5 TGTGCCAGCAGGGGGGTCCTAACAGGGAATCAGCCCCAGCATTTT CASRGVLTGNQPQHF
NA TRBJ1-4 NA TRBV5-1 TGCGCCAGCAGCCCCGACCCCCGCGGCAGTGCTAATGAAAAACTGTTTTTT CASSPDPRGSANEKLFF
few TRBJ1-5 TRBD1 TRBV19 TGTGCCAGTAGTATCAGGGGGCGGAATCAGCCCCAGCATTTT CASSIRGRNQPQHF
once TRBJ1-3 NA TRBV6-6 TGTGCCAGCAGTCGAGAACAGGGAATTGGAAACACCATATATTTT CASSREQGIGNTIYF
once TRBJ1-5 NA TRBV30 TGTGCCTGGAGCCTCACACAGGGATTCAATCAGCCCCAGCATTTT CAWSLTQGFNQPQHF
NA TRBJ2-7 TRBD2 TRBV6-1 TGTGCCAGCAGTGATTCGGGACTAGCGGGACACTACGAGCAGTACTTC CASSDSGLAGHYEQYF
NA TRBJ2-3 NA TRBV9 TGTGCCAGCAGCGTAGAAGTATCGGGACTGACTCTCACAGATACGCAGTATTTT CASSVEVSGLTLTDTQYF
NA TRBJ2-1 TRBD1 TRBV28 TGTGCCAGCAGCTTAGGGGGCGCGAAGTACAATGAGCAGTTCTTC CASSLGGAKYNEQFF
NA TRBJ1-1 TRBD1 TRBV18 TGTGCCAGCTCTCCCTCAGGGGGCGGGGTGATGAACACTGAAGCTTTCTTT CASSPSGGGVMNTEAFF
once TRBJ2-2 TRBD1 TRBV19 TGTGCCAGTAGTGTAACAGGGGGCGGTCGCGCCGGGGAGCTGTTTTTT CASSVTGGGRAGELFF
once TRBJ1-1 TRBD1 TRBV14 TGTGCCAGCAGCCAGGCCGGGACAGGGTTTCGGGTGCCTTTCTTT CASSQAGTGFRVPFF
NA TRBJ2-3 NA TRBV19 TGTGCCAGTAGTACCCTAGGGGAAACAGATACGCAGTATTTT CASSTLGETDTQYF
NA TRBJ1-5 NA TRBV28 TGTGCCAGCAGTTTATTCCGCGGGAGTTACAATCAGCCCCAGCATTTT CASSLFRGSYNQPQHF
NA TRBJ2-7 TRBD2 TRBV6-2/TRBV6-3 TGTGCCAGCAGTTACCGGCGGGGGGGCTCCTACGAGCAGTACTTC CASSYRRGGSYEQYF
NA TRBJ1-1 NA TRBV4-3 TGCGCCAGCAGCCAAGCGTCGAGCACTGAAGCTTTCTTT CASSQASSTEAFF
NA TRBJ1-2 NA TRBV27 TGTGCCAGCAGTTTATCCGGCAGGGTGGACTATGGCTACACCTTC CASSLSGRVDYGYTF
NA TRBJ1-5 NA TRBV12-5 TGTGCTAGTGGAAGAACGGGACAGCCCCAGCATTTT CASGRTGQPQHF
few TRBJ1-5 NA TRBV4-1 TGCGCCAGCAGCCAAGATTGGTCCGGGTTTAAGCCCCAGCATTTT CASSQDWSGFKPQHF
NA TRBJ2-5 TRBD1 TRBV24-1 TGTGCCACCAGTGATTTAGACAGGGGAGAGACCCAGTACTTC CATSDLDRGETQYF
NA TRBJ1-2 NA TRBV28 TGTGCCAGCACCTCTGCTGGGGCAGGGCGCTATGGCTACACCTTC CASTSAGAGRYGYTF
NA TRBJ1-1 NA TRBV19 TGTGCCAGCGCAAATGGGTGGGGGCGCCGCGTGGGGAACACTGAAGCTTTCTTT CASANGWGRRVGNTEAFF
NA TRBJ2-5 TRBD2 TRBV9 TGTGCCAGCAGCACGCTAGCGGGGAGAGAGACCCAGTACTTC CASSTLAGRETQYF
NA TRBJ2-1 TRBD2 TRBV18 TGTGCCAGCTCACCAGCTAGCGGGGGAGGAACCTACAATGAGCAGTTCTTC CASSPASGGGTYNEQFF
NA TRBJ1-4 TRBD1 TRBV2 TGTGCCAGCAGTGAGGGGACAGGGGGAGAAAAACTGTTTTTT CASSEGTGGEKLFF
NA TRBJ1-5 NA TRBV2 TGTGCCAGCAGACGGGACCCCGGAGGGAATCAGCCCCAGCATTTT CASRRDPGGNQPQHF
NA TRBJ1-1 NA TRBV11-2 TGTGCCAGCAGCTTAACCCCCCGGGTCAACACTGAAGCTTTCTTT CASSLTPRVNTEAFF
NA TRBJ1-2 NA TRBV12-3/TRBV12-4 TGTGCCAGCAGTTTACAGGGTAACTATGGCTACACCTTC CASSLQGNYGYTF
NA TRBJ1-4 TRBD1 TRBV10-3 TGTGCCATCAGTAACCGGACAGGAATTAATGAAAAACTGTTTTTT CAISNRTGINEKLFF
large TRBJ2-1 TRBD2 TRBV7-9 TGTGCCAGCAGCTCCGAGCTACTAGCGGGGGGGCTTGGTGAGCAGTTCTTC CASSSELLAGGLGEQFF
once TRBJ2-1 TRBD1 TRBV5-4 TGTGCCAGCAGCTACCGGGACAGGGGTCACAATGAGCAGTTCTTC CASSYRDRGHNEQFF
NA TRBJ1-1 NA TRBV5-1 TGCGCCAGCAGCTTCTTGCCTGGGCTGAACACTGAAGCTTTCTTT CASSFLPGLNTEAFF
NA TRBJ2-1 TRBD1 TRBV19 TGTGCCAGTAGTAGGACAGGGCGCTACAATGAGCAGTTCTTC CASSRTGRYNEQFF
NA TRBJ1-6 TRBD1 TRBV25-1 TGTGCCAGCAGTGAAAGGACAGGGGGCGCTTCACCCCTCCACTTT CASSERTGGASPLHF
NA TRBJ2-1 NA TRBV6-4 TGTGCCAGCAGTGACCTCGGAGGGCCGGATTACGATGAAGCCAATGAGCAGTTCTTC CASSDLGGPDYDEANEQFF
NA TRBJ1-2 NA TRBV19 TGTGCCAGTAGGCCCCCCCAAGGAGGGGTTTTTGGCTACACCTTC CASRPPQGGVFGYTF
NA TRBJ2-3 NA TRBV24-1 TGTGCCACCAGTGAGGCGGGACTCTACACAGATACGCAGTATTTT CATSEAGLYTDTQYF
once TRBJ2-5 TRBD1 TRBV16 TGTGCCAGCAGCCAAACGACAGGGACGGGGACCCAGTACTTC CASSQTTGTGTQYF
NA TRBJ1-6 TRBD1 TRBV6-5 TGTGCCAGCTTTACGACAGGGAATAATTCACCCCTCCACTTT CASFTTGNNSPLHF
NA TRBJ2-1 TRBD2 TRBV4-3 TGCGCCAGCAGCCAAGATTTCCGACTAGCGTTTATGGATGAGCAGTTCTTC CASSQDFRLAFMDEQFF
NA TRBJ1-2 NA TRBV3-1/TRBV3-2 TGTGCCAGCAGCCAAGTTGGTACAGGGAGGGGTTATGGCTACACCTTC CASSQVGTGRGYGYTF
NA TRBJ2-7 TRBD1 TRBV30 TGTGCCTACATACAGGGGAAGCAGTACTTC CAYIQGKQYF
NA TRBJ2-3 TRBD2 TRBV29-1 TGCAGCGTTGAAAGCGGGGGCACAGATACGCAGTATTTT CSVESGGTDTQYF
once TRBJ1-2 NA TRBV7-9 TGTGCCAGCAGCTTATCGCCAGTCTGGGCAGCTAACTATGGCTACACCTTC CASSLSPVWAANYGYTF
NA TRBJ1-2 TRBD1 TRBV6-4 TGTGCCAGCAGTCCGTCGACAGGGAACTATGGCTACACCTTC CASSPSTGNYGYTF
once TRBJ2-3 NA TRBV5-8 TGTGCCAGCAGCCCCGGACTCACACGCACAGATACGCAGTATTTT CASSPGLTRTDTQYF
NA TRBJ1-1 TRBD1 TRBV10-3 TGTGCCACCTCCTTAACAGGGGATGTGAACACTGAAGCTTTCTTT CATSLTGDVNTEAFF
NA TRBJ2-1 TRBD2 TRBV15 TGTGCCACCAGCCCCGCTAGCGGGGTCTACAATGAGCAGTTCTTC CATSPASGVYNEQFF
NA TRBJ1-2 TRBD1 TRBV6-6 TGTGCCAGCAGCCAGGAAACAGGGGGCGCAAATGGCTACACCTTC CASSQETGGANGYTF
NA TRBJ2-5 TRBD1 TRBV18 TGTGCCAGCTCACCGACAGGGGAACAAGAGACCCAGTACTTC CASSPTGEQETQYF
once TRBJ1-1 NA TRBV5-6 TGTGCCAGCAGCCCCCTGAGCGGACTGAACACTGAAGCTTTCTTT CASSPLSGLNTEAFF
NA TRBJ1-2 NA TRBV19 TGTGCCAGTAGACTAACCAGGGGTGGCTATGGCTACACCTTC CASRLTRGGYGYTF
NA TRBJ1-2 NA TRBV2 TGTGCCAGCAGTGAGGAGCGGAGGGGAAGGTCTGGCTACACCTTC CASSEERRGRSGYTF
NA TRBJ1-1 NA TRBV30 TGTGCCTGGAGAACTATGAACACTGAAGCTTTCTTT CAWRTMNTEAFF
NA TRBJ2-3 NA TRBV2 TGTGCCAGCAGTGTTAAGCGGACCACAGATACGCAGTATTTT CASSVKRTTDTQYF